This T cell receptor beta chain was captured by sequencing in a study of regulatory T cells in long-lasting Graves disease (dated by TCRdb to about 2021). Regarding the study in general: Patients with newly diagnosed Graves' disease had been on antithyroid drugs for under 3 months. A total of approximately 35 samples underwent TCR sequencing: about 13 from persistent and some 20 from newly diagnosed Graves' disease patients. The study was conducted in China and was registered as a clinical trial. Persistent Graves' disease patients were compared with newly diagnosed Graves' disease patients by peripheral blood TCR sequencing and RNA sequencing. General study outcomes and caveats: Because the primary lesion, thyroid tissue, could not be accessed, the study looked at peripheral blood alone. Sequencing and analysis were limited to the TCR beta chain. Persistent patients shared more public clonotypes among themselves (around 3,000) than newly diagnosed patients did (about 970). Persistent disease showed preferential use of TRBV28, TRBJ1-2 and TRBJ2-5, whereas newly diagnosed disease favored TRBV20-1 and TRBJ2-1. Persistent Graves' disease patients showed lower TCR Shannon entropy and fewer highly expanded clones than newly diagnosed patients, suggesting clonal expansion. The authors noted that the small sample size was a limitation that may lower accuracy.

As encoded in the germline V gene, CDR1 is SGHRS while CDR2 is YFSETQ. There are 15 amino acids in the CDR3, from cysteine to phenylalanine inclusive. Only CDR3 DNA is held: 45 bases, read in frame from base 1. A distance of 17 bases separates the germline ends of V and J, which lose 3 bases and 4 bases respectively. Reading the label with the study, this specimen's time point is: newly diagnosed GD, antithyroid drugs for less than 3 months. For both TCR sequencing and RNA sequencing, RNA was extracted from PBMCs using TRIzol. Graves' disease was diagnosed according to American Thyroid Association guidelines. Recruitment of patients was carried out at an endocrinology department in Xi'an, China. Each patient gave approximately 8.8 milliliters of peripheral blood, collected in an EDTA anticoagulant tube. Ficoll Paque Plus density gradient separation was used to isolate PBMCs, and no additional T cell sorting was done. An Agilent 2100 Bioanalyzer and agarose gel were used to check RNA quality, while a NanoDrop 2000 measured RNA concentration.

As for this clonotype: Its antigen is currently not known. Nothing much larger sits one base from this clone, and base qualities are not available.

Receptors were amplified or captured by multiplex PCR. Sequenced on an Illumina HiSeq 4000. To build TCR beta libraries, CDR3 regions were amplified by Arm-PCR using iRepertoire HTBI primers. Gel purification was performed on PCR products prior to sequencing. The original pipeline was this. Gene usage analysis of CDR3 amino acid clonotypes relied on the roughly 64 TRBV and 14 TRBJ segments identified across samples. Filtered high-quality paired reads were merged into contigs using COPE and FqMerger. BLAST was used to align contigs to IMGT TRBV, TRBD and TRBJ reference genes, with CDR3 defined following IMGT. Clonotypes above 0.1% frequency were classified as highly expanded clones. Repertoire diversity was measured by Shannon entropy, and V-J evenness by the Gini coefficient. A clonotype found in more than one individual was treated as public. TCRdb redid the processing of the public reads, applying fastp at Q25 and MiXCR, and retained in-frame beta chains. Rows are combined by CDR3 protein, so each entry shows the most common genes and DNA. TCRdb's processing, not the authors', yielded these V and J calls. This sample has 400,000 to 450,000 distinct CDR3 sequences in its table, and less than 20% of those were observed once. Roughly a tenth of the sample is taken by the ten largest.

Separately, the same data were catalogued under a study of T cells in Graves' hyperthyroidism and ophthalmopathy. The second investigation adds: A patient counted as having stable Graves' hyperthyroidism if no progression to ophthalmopathy occurred over 18 months of follow-up. Hyperthyroidism patients were newly diagnosed, with disease duration under 2 months, and aged 18 to 65 years. Any patient with an uncontrolled infection, another autoimmune disease, pregnancy or lactation was excluded. Clinical symptoms, serum thyroxine and TRAb, thyroid ultrasound, and orbital computed tomography formed the basis for the diagnoses. The TCR CDR3 was subjected to a first round of RT-PCR using the HTBI primer set and the Qiagen OneStep RT-PCR kit. Most expanded thyroid clonotypes (frequency above 0.001) were also found in blood, which suggests that blood repertoires may mirror thyroid immune responses. Ophthalmopathy was separated from stable hyperthyroidism by a 13 V-J signature model, with about 86% sensitivity and roughly 81% specificity obtained in cross-validation and 80%/75% obtained in testing. During validation, the model predicted progression to ophthalmopathy a median of roughly 7.1 months ahead of onset, with 70.59% sensitivity and 72% to 85% specificity. To identify TCR V-J signatures that set the groups apart, the researchers used a discovery cohort of more than 95 patients, made up of fewer than 50 with Graves' ophthalmopathy and some 58 with stable Graves' hyperthyroidism. Prospective prediction of ophthalmopathy was tested in an independent validation cohort of 18 to 20 hyperthyroidism patients and around 16 patients who later progressed to ophthalmopathy. The 75 to 100 discovery patients were divided at random into training and test sets in a 7:3 ratio. In addition, the study compared T-cell repertoires in thyroid tissue and in blood from about six Graves' hyperthyroidism patients. After sampling, hyperthyroidism patients received methimazole starting at 30 mg daily, and ophthalmopathy patients received high-dose intravenous methylprednisolone. Libraries were constructed in a second round of multiplex PCR, after which size selection and purification were carried out. Sequencing of the libraries was done on an Illumina HiSeq2000 using paired-end 100 bp reads. SOAPnuke was used to process the raw data, removing reads that contained adapters or uncalled bases, had a mean Phred below 15, or lacked an exact match to the constant primer or identifier. High-quality paired reads were merged with COPE v1.2.5, and unique nucleotide sequences were defined as clonotypes. MiTCR v1.1 was used to align the clonotypes against IMGT TRBV, TRBD and TRBJ reference segments. The analysis was restricted to V-J combinations with a frequency above 0.0001, which together covered about 99% of the repertoires. The TCS score was defined as F50 (clonal expansion) divided by E x V (chaos), with BLOSUM62-based TCRdist calculated between CDR3 peptides within each V-J. Welch's t-statistics and random forest reduced around 510 V-J features to about 12, which were used in a naive Bayes classifier (R e1071). No statistical method was used to fix the sample size in advance, and group allocation was not hidden from the investigators. The paper describes TCR Vbeta CDR3 sequencing of 135 peripheral blood samples, made up of about 41 ophthalmopathy patients, roughly 72 hyperthyroidism patients and roughly 17 progressor patients.

The chain joins TRBV5-1 to TRBJ2-7, with TRBD1 tentatively as D gene (6 bases match). The sample in question was peripheral blood mononuclear cells (PBMCs), obtained at new diagnosis, from a patient treated with antithyroid drugs. The receptor was derived from a woman aged 25 to 45 with Graves disease. Donor details come from another sample of the same person, matched by shared clones. The CDR3 corresponds to CASSSGQGTRYEQYF. The DNA sequence is TGCGCCAGCAGCTCCGGGCAGGGGACCCGATACGAGCAGTACTTC.